Below, one TCR beta chain is given with its context. Its antigen is still unknown. This table comes from immunoSEQ multiplex PCR, and its TCRdb copy is limited to in-frame clones, with some not included. Of roughly 73,000 clones listed, nearly 90% are singletons. This CDR3 contains 15 residues. CDR1 and CDR2 (germline): SGHRS, YFSETQ. The ends were cut back, 1 base at V and 6 bases at J, with 15 bases in the middle. The data are from a study of OX40 agonist ivuxolimab in advanced cancers. Findings and caveats of the study: In the 0.1-3.0 mg/kg groups, partial responders showed among the lowest expansion. CD4+ and CD8+ blood T cells expanded clonally by week 6 at 0.1 to 3.0 mg/kg.

People who had autoimmune disease history or systemic immunosuppression were excluded. Patients had blood sampled at baseline and again on cycle 4 day 1 and cycle 7 day 1. The rearrangement uses TRBV5-1 and TRBJ2-3, with a possible D match to TRBD2 (5 bases). The sequence was obtained from an adult with an advanced solid tumor such as melanoma, head and neck, liver or kidney cancer. The specimen comprised CD4+ or CD8+ T cells sorted from blood, sampled in a trial of the OX40 agonist ivuxolimab. CDR3 bases: TGCGCCAGCAGCTTGAGACTACCCCCCCAGGATACGCAGTATTTT. As protein: CASSLRLPPQDTQYF. The variable domain in full, with the rest retrieved from reference TRBV5-1 and TRBJ2-3, is KAGVTQTPRYLIKTRGQQVTLSCSPISGHRSVSWYQQTPGQGLQFLFEYFSETQRNKGNFPGRFSGRQFSNSRSEMNVSTLELGDSALYLCASSLRLPPQDTQYFGPGTRLTVL.